This TCR beta chain was retrieved from a study of OX40 agonist ivuxolimab in advanced cancers. Study context: The study treated patients with ivuxolimab, an agonistic anti-OX40 (CD134) antibody. Study-wide results and caveats: Clonal expansion from baseline to week 6 occurred in both CD4+ and CD8+ T cells.

Patients with autoimmune history or systemic immunosuppression were excluded. This clone has just one count. Antigen: not known. Sequenced by immunoSEQ multiplex PCR; TCRdb stores in-frame clones only, minus some. The repertoire holds 68,000 or so clones, 65% to 90% seen once, with under 1.5% in the top ten. There are 15 residues in the CDR3. J gave up 7 bases and V 5 bases, and 14 bases lay outside the gene matches. CDR1 is MNHNS, CDR2 SASEGT, per germline. The starting material was CD4+ or CD8+ T cells sorted from blood, obtained in a trial of the OX40 agonist ivuxolimab. The TCR comes from an adult with an advanced solid tumor such as melanoma, head and neck, liver or kidney cancer. The chain uses TRBV6-1 and TRBJ2-7; TRBD1 matches 7 bases. The CDR3: CASSPYGQALGEQYF. DNA of the CDR3: TGTGCCAGCAGTCCATACGGACAGGCCCTTGGGGAGCAGTACTTC.